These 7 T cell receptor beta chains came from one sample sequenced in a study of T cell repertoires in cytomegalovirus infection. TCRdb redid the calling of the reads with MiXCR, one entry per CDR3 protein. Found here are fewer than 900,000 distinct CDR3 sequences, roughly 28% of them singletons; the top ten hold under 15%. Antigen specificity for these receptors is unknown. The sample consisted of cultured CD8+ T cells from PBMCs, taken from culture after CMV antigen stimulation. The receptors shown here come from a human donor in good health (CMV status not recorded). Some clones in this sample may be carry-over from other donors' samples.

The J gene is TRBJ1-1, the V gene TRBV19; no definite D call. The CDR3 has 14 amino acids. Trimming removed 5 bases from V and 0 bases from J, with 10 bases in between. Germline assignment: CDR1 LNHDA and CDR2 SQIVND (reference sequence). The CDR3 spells CASSYASMNTEAFF. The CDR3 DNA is TGTGCCAGTAGTTATGCCAGTATGAACACTGAAGCTTTCTTT.

The CDR3 DNA reads as TGTGCCAGCAGCACAGGCGCGCCTGAGCAGTTCTTC. Translated, it gives CASSTGAPEQFF. The chain is built from TRBV12-3 or TRBV12-4 and TRBJ2-1, with D possibly matching TRBD1 (5 bases). V shed 6 bases and J shed 9 bases, with 12 bases lying between them. The CDR3 totals 12 residues.

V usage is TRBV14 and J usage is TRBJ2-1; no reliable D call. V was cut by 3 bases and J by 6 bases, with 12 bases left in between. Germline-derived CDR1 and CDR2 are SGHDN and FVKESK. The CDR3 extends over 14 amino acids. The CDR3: CASSQSSGLNEQFF. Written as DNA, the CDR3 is TGTGCCAGCAGCCAGTCTAGTGGTCTCAATGAGCAGTTCTTC.

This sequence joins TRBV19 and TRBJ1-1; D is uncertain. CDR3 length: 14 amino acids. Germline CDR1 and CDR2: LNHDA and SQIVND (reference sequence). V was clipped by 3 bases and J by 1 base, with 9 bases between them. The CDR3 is CASSMVPRNTEAFF. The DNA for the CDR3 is TGTGCCAGTAGTATGGTTCCTAGGAACACTGAAGCTTTCTTT.

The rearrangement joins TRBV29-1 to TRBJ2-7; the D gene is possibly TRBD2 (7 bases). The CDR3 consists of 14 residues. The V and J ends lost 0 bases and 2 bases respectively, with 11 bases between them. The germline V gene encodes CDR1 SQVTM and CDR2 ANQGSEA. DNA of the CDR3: TGCAGCGTTGAAGAGGCGGGGGCAACCTACGAGCAGTACTTC. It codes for CSVEEAGATYEQYF.

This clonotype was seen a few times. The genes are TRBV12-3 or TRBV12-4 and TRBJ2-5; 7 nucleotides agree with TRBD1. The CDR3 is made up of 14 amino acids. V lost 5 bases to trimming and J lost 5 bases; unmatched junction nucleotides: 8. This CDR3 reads CASSQTGWGETQYF. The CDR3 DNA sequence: TGTGCCAGCAGTCAGACAGGGTGGGGGGAGACCCAGTACTTC.

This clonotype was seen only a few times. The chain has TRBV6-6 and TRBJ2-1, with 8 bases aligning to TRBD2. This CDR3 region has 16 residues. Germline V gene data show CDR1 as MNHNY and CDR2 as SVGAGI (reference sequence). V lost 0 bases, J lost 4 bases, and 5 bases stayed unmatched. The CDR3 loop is CASSYSTRGEYNEQFF. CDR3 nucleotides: TGTGCCAGCAGTTACTCGACGCGGGGGGAATACAATGAGCAGTTCTTC.